What follows are 7 T cell receptor beta chains derived from one specimen sequenced in a study of blood T cell repertoires in COVID-19. Profiling relied on immunoSEQ multiplex PCR, and the TCRdb table lists in-frame clones only, not all of them. The repertoire holds 300,000 to 400,000 clones, with 70% to 90% as singletons. The sequenced material came from PBMCs or T cells enriched from blood (not recorded which). The receptor source for this set is a woman aged 40-49 years with acute COVID-19.

The chain uses TRBV5-1 and TRBJ2-1; D is perhaps TRBD1 (6 bases). Trimming cost V 4 bases and J 8 bases, with 16 bases left between them. The CDR3 has 14 residues. The germline V gene has CDR1 SGHRS and CDR2 YFSETQ. CDR3 coding DNA: TGCGCCAGCAGCGACCCACAGGGTAGCGATGAGCAGTTCTTC. It specifies CASSDPQGSDEQFF.

V gene TRBV5-8 combines with J gene TRBJ2-6; TRBD1 is a possible D gene (6 bases). Germline V CDR1 and CDR2: SGHTS, YDEGEE. V lost 3 bases and J 3 bases, leaving 10 bases between the germline ends. The CDR3 consists of 15 residues. CDR3 sequence reads: CASSSTGRGANVLTF. Here the CDR3 DNA reads TGTGCCAGCAGCTCCACAGGGCGTGGGGCCAACGTCCTGACTTTC.

The rearrangement uses TRBV5-3 and TRBJ2-1; D gene ambiguous. TRBV5-3 counts as an open reading frame of uncertain function. Deletions cut 9 bases from V and 7 bases from J, with 8 bases between. The CDR3 loop spans 10 amino acids. CDR3 sequence: CATLANEQFF. The CDR3 DNA reads as TGTGCCACCTTGGCTAATGAGCAGTTCTTC.

V and J are TRBV10-3 and TRBJ2-2; 9 bases match TRBD1. Losses at the gene ends were 10 bases for V and 6 bases for J; bases not matched to a gene: 9. The CDR3 runs to 14 residues. Germline V gene lookup returns CDR1 ENHRY and CDR2 SYGVKD. The CDR3 reads CATTGTGNAGELFF. The DNA for the CDR3 is TGTGCCACGACCGGGACAGGGAATGCCGGGGAGCTGTTTTTT.

J is TRBJ2-5 and V is TRBV11-3; 9 bases are shared with TRBD1. The V and J ends lost 5 bases and 0 bases, in that order; junction bases with no gene match: 4. Germline V gene sequence: CDR1 SGHNT, CDR2 YENEEA. The CDR3 runs 15 residues. The CDR3 sequence is CASSIGQGYQETQYF. The CDR3 DNA sequence: TGTGCCAGCAGCATTGGACAGGGGTACCAAGAGACCCAGTACTTC.

V gene TRBV18 combines with J gene TRBJ1-1; D perhaps matches TRBD1 (5 bases). This CDR3 spans 15 amino acids. Germline-derived CDR1 and CDR2 are KGHSH and LQKENI. The ends were cut back, 4 bases at V and 5 bases at J, with 17 bases in the middle. CDR3 DNA sequence: TGTGCCAGCTCACGGGAGGGGCTCTACCCGACTGAAGCTTTCTTT. Amino acid sequence: CASSREGLYPTEAFF.

The chain recombines TRBV18 with TRBJ1-5; no definite D call. The CDR3 has 14 amino acids. Trimming left V 1 base short and J 1 base short, with 5 bases between. Germline assignment: CDR1 KGHSH and CDR2 LQKENI. The CDR3: CASSPLSSNQPQHF. Here the CDR3 DNA reads TGTGCCAGCTCACCACTTAGCAGCAATCAGCCCCAGCATTTT. The full variable domain, with the rest looked up from reference TRBV18 and TRBJ1-5, is NAGVMQNPRHLVRRRGQEARLRCSPMKGHSHVYWYRQLPEEGLKFMVYLQKENIIDESGMPKERFSAEFPKEGPSILRIQQVVRGDSAAYFCASSPLSSNQPQHFGDGTRLSIL.